This entry lists 13 T cell receptor beta chains sequenced from one sample in a study of cytomegalovirus exposure and HLA in healthy donors. In the PCR, 60 Vbeta and 13 Jbeta primers were used. TCRdb keeps only in-frame clones here, not all; method: immunoSEQ multiplex PCR. The sample includes 50,000 to 70,000 clones, about three quarters of them seen just once. The sequencing input was PBMCs. The receptors were gathered from a female donor in good health and CMV-seronegative.

The CDR3 bases are TGCGCCAGCAGCTGGGCAGGGGGAGACACAGATACGCAGTATTTT. It is translated as CASSWAGGDTDTQYF. The chain joins TRBV5-1 to TRBJ2-3, with 7 bases fitting TRBD1. The CDR3 consists of 15 residues. The junction had 6 bases not matched to a gene; V was cut back by 3 bases and J by 2 bases. Germline V CDR1 and CDR2: SGHRS, YFSETQ.

Only a few counts were recorded for this clone. The J gene is TRBJ2-6, the V gene TRBV29-1, with 7 positions matching TRBD1. With 4 bases clipped from V and 0 bases from J, the junction kept 3 bases outside the gene matches. The CDR3 consists of 15 residues. Germline CDR1 reads SQVTM; CDR2 reads ANQGSEA. CDR3 loop: CSVVPGGSGANVLTF. The CDR3 DNA sequence: TGCAGCGTTGTCCCAGGGGGCTCTGGGGCCAACGTCCTGACTTTC.

This chain uses TRBV10-3 with TRBJ2-7; 7 bases align to TRBD1. The V gene's germline CDR1 is ENHRY and CDR2 SYGVKD. V lost 8 bases, J lost 6 bases, and 16 bases stayed unmatched. There are 15 residues in the CDR3. The CDR3 nucleotides read TGTGCCATCCGCACTTCCGGGACAGTGCTCGGCGAGCAGTACTTC. Amino acids: CAIRTSGTVLGEQYF.

The CDR3 sequence: CASSLFPGEQYF. In DNA, the CDR3 is TGTGCCAGCAGCTTGTTCCCAGGCGAGCAGTACTTC. This sequence joins TRBV7-3 and TRBJ2-7; D is unresolved. CDR3 size: 12 residues. CDR1 is SGHTA and CDR2 is FQGTGA in the germline V gene. V lost 3 bases, J lost 6 bases, and 9 bases lay in between. Variable domain in full (rest from reference TRBV7-3 and TRBJ2-7): GAGVSQTPSNKVTEKGKYVELRCDPISGHTALYWYRQSLGQGPEFLIYFQGTGAADDSGLPNDRFFAVRPEGSVSTLKIQRTERGDSAVYLCASSLFPGEQYFGPGTRLTVT.

The chain is built from TRBV15 and TRBJ2-3, with D perhaps matching TRBD2 (5 bases). Germline CDR1 is LNHNV and CDR2 is YYDKDF (reference sequence). V dropped 0 bases and J dropped 4 bases, with 11 bases sitting between them. This CDR3 region has 15 residues. The CDR3 loop reads CATSREVGLADTQYF. CDR3 bases: TGTGCCACCAGCAGAGAGGTTGGACTCGCAGATACGCAGTATTTT.

The V gene is TRBV30, the J gene TRBJ1-4, with D unclear. Germline CDR1 GTSNPN, CDR2 SVGIG (reference sequence). The ends were cut back, 2 bases at V and 10 bases at J, with 11 bases in the middle. The CDR3 covers 12 residues. For the CDR3, the DNA is TGTGCCTGGAGTCCGACTTCAAGAAAACTGTTTTTT. It translates to CAWSPTSRKLFF. Full variable domain (outside the CDR3, taken from reference TRBV30 and TRBJ1-4): SQTIHQWPATLVQPVGSPLSLECTVEGTSNPNLYWYRQAAGRGLQLLFYSVGIGQISSEVPQNLSASRPQDRQFILSSKKLLLSDSGFYLCAWSPTSRKLFFGSGTQLSVL.

This clone was detected once. The DNA for the CDR3 is TGCGCCAGCAGCTTGGGCAGGGGGATCGGACAGCCCCAGCATTTT. This codes for CASSLGRGIGQPQHF. The chain combines TRBV5-1 with TRBJ1-5, with TRBD1 matching 7 bases. V was clipped by 0 bases and J by 7 bases; unmatched bases: 7. The CDR3 loop spans 15 amino acids. Germline CDR1 reads SGHRS; CDR2 reads YFSETQ.

CDR3 residues: CASSLVPGGNEQYF. The CDR3 DNA reads TGCGCCAGCAGCTTGGTTCCAGGGGGCAACGAGCAGTACTTC. The chain carries TRBV5-1 and TRBJ2-7; 8 bases are a match to TRBD1. The germline CDR1 and CDR2 sequences are SGHRS and YFSETQ. J gave up 5 bases and V 0 bases, and 4 bases lay outside the gene matches. This CDR3 has 14 residues.

The V and J genes are TRBV7-3 and TRBJ2-1; TRBD2 agrees at 12 bases. The germline V gene encodes CDR1 SGHTA and CDR2 FQGTGA. The CDR3 totals 15 residues. Trimming removed 5 bases from V and 9 bases from J; junction bases left unmatched: 8. The CDR3 region has the DNA TGTGCCAGCAGCGCACGACTAGCGGGAGCCGTTGAGCAGTTCTTC. Amino acids: CASSARLAGAVEQFF.

This clone was detected only a few times. The chain employs TRBV29-1 and TRBJ2-5, with TRBD2 identical over 11 bases. Trimming took 7 bases from V and 5 from J; bases not matched to a gene: 9. The CDR3 length is 14 residues. The germline CDR1 and CDR2 sequences are SQVTM and ANQGSEA. In DNA form, the CDR3 reads TGCAGCGCGGTGACTAGCGGGGTAGGGGAGACCCAGTACTTC. It specifies CSAVTSGVGETQYF.

The table lists this clone with a count of one. The V and J genes are TRBV6-1 and TRBJ2-4; 7 bases are a match to TRBD2. The V segment lost 3 bases and the J segment 7 bases; nucleotides outside the gene matches: 9. The CDR3 is 15 residues long. Per the germline V gene, CDR1 is MNHNS and CDR2 is SASEGT. The CDR3 protein is CASSERTSGLNIQYF. In DNA, the CDR3 is TGTGCCAGCAGTGAGAGGACTAGTGGATTGAACATTCAGTACTTC.

The genes are TRBV7-2 and TRBJ1-2; TRBD1 matches at 10 bases. The V and J ends lost 4 bases and 4 bases, in that order; junction bases with no gene match: 6. The CDR3 has 15 amino acids. CDR1 is SGHTA, CDR2 FQGNSA, per germline. The chain's CDR3 is CASSSWDRGSYGYTF. In DNA form, the CDR3 reads TGTGCCAGCAGCTCTTGGGACAGGGGATCCTATGGCTACACCTTC.

The chain recombines TRBV30 with TRBJ1-2; D gene uncertain. V was pared by 2 bases and J by 8 bases, with 15 bases between. The CDR3 covers 13 residues. In germline, CDR1 is GTSNPN, CDR2 SVGIG (reference sequence). The CDR3: CAWSRWSVEGYTF. For the CDR3, the DNA is TGTGCCTGGAGTCGTTGGTCGGTCGAGGGCTACACCTTC. The complete variable domain, with remaining parts taken from reference TRBV30 and TRBJ1-2, reads SQTIHQWPATLVQPVGSPLSLECTVEGTSNPNLYWYRQAAGRGLQLLFYSVGIGQISSEVPQNLSASRPQDRQFILSSKKLLLSDSGFYLCAWSRWSVEGYTFGSGTRLTVV.